The rows below give T cell receptor beta chains drawn from one sample of a study of cytomegalovirus exposure and HLA in healthy donors. Libraries were prepared by immunoSEQ multiplex PCR; TCRdb keeps only in-frame clonotypes and omits some of them. The table records over 100,000 clones, roughly 71% of them present only once. The specimen was PBMCs. Source of these receptors: a woman between 35 and 50 years old in good health and CMV-seronegative. Each CDR3 is given with its conserved first and last residue. The D gene is left open where the match is weak. Clone size is shown for a subset of rows, as once, few, many or a class of expanded clone.

D	size	V	J	CDR3	DNA
TRBD2	.	TRBV6-5	TRBJ2-7	CASSSGGGGYEQYF	TGTGCCAGCAGTTCAGGCGGGGGTGGATATGAGCAGTACTTC
.	.	TRBV15	TRBJ2-7	CATSRDIQMNEQYF	TGTGCCACCAGCAGAGACATACAAATGAACGAGCAGTACTTC
TRBD1	few	TRBV6-1	TRBJ1-2	CASSEGGTGGAKRGYTF	TGTGCCAGCAGCGAAGGGGGGACAGGGGGCGCGAAAAGAGGCTACACCTTC
TRBD1	.	TRBV7-2	TRBJ2-7	CASSLSLGQGRSYEQYF	TGTGCCAGCAGCTTATCCCTTGGACAGGGACGCTCCTACGAGCAGTACTTC
TRBD1	.	TRBV6-6	TRBJ1-3	CASTSTGVNTIYF	TGTGCCAGCACCTCAACAGGGGTAAACACCATATATTTT
TRBD1	.	TRBV5-1	TRBJ1-5	CASSATGAKPQHF	TGCGCCAGCAGCGCGACAGGGGCTAAGCCCCAGCATTTT
.	.	TRBV5-1	TRBJ2-7	CASSTSRLHTYEQYF	TGCGCCAGCAGCACTTCCCGGTTGCATACCTACGAGCAGTACTTC
.	.	TRBV29-1	TRBJ2-7	CSVEPSGAYEQYF	TGCAGCGTTGAACCCTCAGGGGCCTACGAGCAGTACTTC
.	.	TRBV14	TRBJ1-1	CASSQVQGAEAFF	TGTGCCAGCAGCCAAGTCCAGGGCGCTGAAGCTTTCTTT
.	.	TRBV7-8	TRBJ2-7	CASSAHVEQYF	TGTGCCAGCAGCGCCCACGTCGAGCAGTACTTC
.	.	TRBV6-1	TRBJ2-2	CASSERGGANTGELFF	TGTGCCAGCAGTGAACGTGGCGGGGCGAACACCGGGGAGCTGTTTTTT
.	.	TRBV28	TRBJ2-1	CASSLRGNEQFF	TGTGCCAGCAGTCTCAGGGGAAATGAGCAGTTCTTC
.	.	TRBV4-3	TRBJ1-2	CASSQDARGYGYTF	TGCGCCAGCAGCCAAGATGCCAGGGGCTATGGCTACACCTTC
TRBD2	.	TRBV5-4	TRBJ2-3	CASSFPGLVGGVTDTQYF	TGTGCCAGCAGCTTCCCTGGCCTCGTCGGGGGGGTCACAGATACGCAGTATTTT
.	.	TRBV7-9	TRBJ1-2	CASSRDIGYGYTF	TGTGCCAGCAGCCGGGACATTGGCTATGGCTACACCTTC
.	.	TRBV30	TRBJ2-7	CAWSRGDYEQYF	TGTGCCTGGAGCAGGGGTGACTACGAGCAGTACTTC
.	.	TRBV25-1	TRBJ1-4	CASSPGGGFNEKLFF	TGTGCCAGCAGTCCAGGTGGGGGGTTTAATGAAAAACTGTTTTTT
.	.	TRBV15	TRBJ1-5	CATSRQQGRNQPQHF	TGTGCCACCAGCAGACAGCAGGGAAGGAATCAGCCCCAGCATTTT
TRBD2	.	TRBV4-1	TRBJ2-5	CASSQGRVAGDQETQYF	TGCGCCAGCAGCCAAGGAAGGGTAGCGGGGGATCAAGAGACCCAGTACTTC
.	few	TRBV25-1	TRBJ1-3	CASSEFVGRGRNTIYF	TGTGCCAGCAGTGAATTTGTGGGCAGGGGAAGAAACACCATATATTTT
.	.	TRBV6-5	TRBJ2-3	CASSSGRVRDTQYF	TGTGCCAGCAGTTCGGGCAGGGTTAGAGATACGCAGTATTTT
.	.	TRBV6-1	TRBJ1-1	CASSEVRTVRLNTEAFF	TGTGCCAGCAGTGAAGTTCGGACTGTAAGACTGAACACTGAAGCTTTCTTT
.	.	TRBV29-1	TRBJ2-3	CSVGGGTDTQYF	TGCAGCGTTGGAGGCGGCACAGATACGCAGTATTTT
TRBD2	.	TRBV18	TRBJ2-7	CASSPREGSETF	TGTGCCAGCTCACCCCGGGAGGGAAGTGAGACCTTC
TRBD1	.	TRBV6-6	TRBJ1-5	CASSSSRQGPNQPQHF	TGTGCCAGCAGTTCTTCCAGACAGGGCCCCAATCAGCCCCAGCATTTT
.	.	TRBV19	TRBJ1-1	CASSSRGNTEAFF	TGTGCCAGTAGTTCCAGGGGGAACACTGAAGCTTTCTTT
TRBD1	.	TRBV6-1	TRBJ2-3	CASEGTGSTDTQYF	TGTGCCAGCGAGGGGACAGGGAGCACAGATACGCAGTATTTT
.	.	TRBV10-3	TRBJ2-1	CAITKGLTYNEQFF	TGTGCCATCACGAAGGGGCTGACCTACAATGAGCAGTTCTTC
.	.	TRBV7-9	TRBJ1-1	CASSPSGTDREAFF	TGTGCCAGCAGCCCGAGCGGGACGGATAGGGAAGCTTTCTTT
.	.	TRBV10-3	TRBJ1-2	CAITPGTNYGYTF	TGTGCCATCACCCCAGGGACAAACTATGGCTACACCTTC
.	.	TRBV7-3	TRBJ2-6	CASSLAHMAGANVLTF	TGTGCCAGCAGCTTAGCTCACATGGCTGGGGCCAACGTCCTGACTTTC
.	.	TRBV29-1	TRBJ1-6	CSVRVGSSYNSPLHF	TGCAGCGTTCGGGTTGGCAGCTCCTATAATTCACCCCTCCACTTT
TRBD1	.	TRBV10-3	TRBJ1-5	CAISNGTGVRNQPQHF	TGTGCCATCAGTAATGGGACAGGGGTAAGGAATCAGCCCCAGCATTTT
.	.	TRBV29-1	TRBJ1-2	CSVGQFYGYTF	TGCAGCGTTGGACAGTTCTATGGCTACACCTTC
.	.	TRBV5-8	TRBJ2-2	CASSRSVTGELFF	TGTGCCAGCAGCCGTAGTGTCACCGGGGAGCTGTTTTTT
TRBD2	.	TRBV5-1	TRBJ2-2	CASSPERGAQGGELFF	TGCGCCAGCAGCCCAGAGCGGGGGGCCCAGGGCGGGGAGCTGTTTTTT
.	once	TRBV12-5	TRBJ1-3	CASGLGFQNSGNTIYF	TGTGCTAGTGGTTTGGGTTTCCAGAACTCTGGAAACACCATATATTTT
.	.	TRBV6-1	TRBJ2-1	CASRMGLHNEQFF	TGTGCCAGCAGAATGGGGCTGCACAATGAGCAGTTCTTC